Here is one TCR beta chain with its context. Its antigen is undetermined. Method: immunoSEQ multiplex PCR; TCRdb's copy keeps in-frame clones and lacks some. The sample yields around 92,000 clones, around 86% seen once. This CDR3 is 15 amino acids long. Germline CDR1 and CDR2: MDHEN and SYDVKM. J gave up 7 bases and V 1 base, and 3 bases lay outside the gene matches. These data come from a study of graft-versus-host responses after intestinal transplantation. For the study at large: Anti-thymocyte globulin was used for induction in all recipients, who then took tacrolimus and steroids for 2 to 4 years.

Study-level findings and limits: The highest levels of circulating GvH clones went along with early declines in HvG clones after transplant.

The chain carries TRBV28 and TRBJ1-4; 10 bases agree with TRBD1. The source is a human patient who received an intestinal transplant, so some T cells may come from the graft donor. The source was PBMCs, collected 255 days after intestinal transplant. CDR3 loop: CASSLSTGGVEKLFF. In nucleotides, the CDR3 is TGTGCCAGCAGTTTATCGACAGGGGGCGTTGAAAAACTGTTTTTT. Drawing the rest from reference TRBV28 and TRBJ1-4, the complete variable domain is DVKVTQSSRYLVKRTGEKVFLECVQDMDHENMFWYRQDPGLGLRLIYFSYDVKMKEKGDIPEGYSVSREKKERFSLILESASTNQTSMYLCASSLSTGGVEKLFFGSGTQLSVL.